This T cell receptor beta chain was profiled in a study of blood T cell repertoires in COVID-19. Turning to the study itself: The United States, Italy and Spain provided the acute and convalescent COVID-19 samples. From T cells, B-cell-depleted T cells, or PBMCs came the material, which was cDNA or gDNA.

Per the study methods: Reference gene primer amplification in the assay estimated nucleated cell counts. Clones were read by immunoSEQ multiplex PCR, and TCRdb kept only the in-frame ones, dropping some. That table supplies the V and J calls and clone size; D and trimming were determined from the DNA. The sample carries 250,000 to 300,000 clones, around 78% recorded once. With 4 bases removed from V and 4 bases from J, the gap between germline ends came to 13 bases. Germline CDR1 LGHDT, CDR2 YNNKEL (reference sequence). The CDR3 contains 14 residues. The genes are TRBV3-1 (or the pseudogene TRBV3-2) and TRBJ1-2; D is possibly TRBD1 (6 bases). This receptor was taken from a man aged 60 to 69 who had recovered from COVID-19. The source material was peripheral blood. For the CDR3, the DNA is TGTGCCAGCAGCCTTGGGGGCAGGGGCTATGGCTACACCTTC. Protein: CASSLGGRGYGYTF.